The 24 T cell receptor beta chains below were found in one sample sequenced in a study of cytomegalovirus exposure and HLA in healthy donors (dated by TCRdb to about 2017). Libraries were prepared through the immunoSEQ multiplex PCR assay. For the multiplex PCR, a mixture combining 60 forward primers for TCR Vbeta segments and 13 reverse primers for TCR Jbeta segments was used. The immuneACCESS repertoire file appears here via TCRdb, limited to in-frame rearrangements. These files lack a portion of the clones; in checked studies, under half of the deficit traces to unresolved V genes, and the cause of the others is not known. Present in this sample are roughly 100,000 clones, about 83% of which were seen just once. Roughly 6% of the sample is in the top ten clones. Sequenced input: PBMCs. Receptors originate from a man in his late teens or twenties in good health and CMV-seronegative.

This clone was counted a few times. The chain is built from TRBV6-1 and TRBJ1-5; no firm D call. V lost 0 bases and J lost 2, with 5 bases in between. The CDR3 totals 14 residues. Germline V lookup: CDR1 MNHNS, CDR2 SASEGT. CDR3 residues: CASSEALRNQPQHF. The CDR3 DNA is TGTGCCAGCAGTGAAGCTCTCCGCAATCAGCCCCAGCATTTT.

The rearrangement uses TRBV9 and TRBJ2-2; no clear D gene. Trimming shortened V by 4 bases and J by 5 bases, and 9 bases separated the two germline ends. This CDR3 region has 13 residues. The germline V gene encodes CDR1 SGDLS and CDR2 YYNGEE. CDR3 amino acids: CASSQKETGELFF. The CDR3 DNA sequence: TGTGCCAGCAGCCAGAAGGAGACCGGGGAGCTGTTTTTT.

This clone came up a few times. The V and J genes are TRBV6-6 and TRBJ1-1, with D perhaps matching TRBD1 (6 bases). Germline V gene data show CDR1 as MNHNY and CDR2 as SVGAGI (reference sequence). V dropped 11 bases and J dropped 5 bases, with 18 bases sitting between them. The CDR3 length is 13 residues. The CDR3 nucleotides are TGTGCCGTGTTATCAGGGGTAGGGACTGAAGCTTTCTTT. It codes for CAVLSGVGTEAFF.

The chain is built from TRBV13 and TRBJ2-7, with TRBD2 matching 9 bases. CDR1 and CDR2 from the germline V gene are PRHDT and FYEKMQ (reference sequence). J gave up 2 bases and V 6 bases, and 8 bases lay outside the gene matches. This CDR3 is built from 15 residues. CDR3 bases: TGTGCCAGCAGACCTCGACTAGCGGAAGCCTACGAGCAGTACTTC. Translating it yields CASRPRLAEAYEQYF.

This rearrangement joins TRBV7-6 to TRBJ2-2, with a tentative D call TRBD1 (5 bases). Trimming stripped 0 bases from V and 3 bases from J, with 8 bases between. Germline V gene lookup returns CDR1 SGHVS and CDR2 FNYEAQ. The CDR3 is 15 amino acids. CDR3 in DNA: TGTGCCAGCAGCTTAGCGTCAGGGTACACCGGGGAGCTGTTTTTT. Protein product: CASSLASGYTGELFF.

The gene calls are TRBV6-1 and TRBJ1-2; 9 bases line up with TRBD1. Germline loops: CDR1 MNHNS, CDR2 SASEGT. Trimming removed 4 bases from V and 7 bases from J; junction bases left unmatched: 4. The length of the CDR3 is 13 residues. The CDR3 protein is CASSGDRVFGYTF. In DNA form, the CDR3 reads TGTGCCAGCAGTGGGGACAGGGTCTTTGGCTACACCTTC.

The rearrangement uses TRBV19 and TRBJ2-7; 9 bases are shared with TRBD2. This CDR3 has 13 amino acids. CDR1 LNHDA and CDR2 SQIVND come from the germline V gene (reference sequence). The V and J ends lost 6 bases and 3 bases, in that order; junction bases with no gene match: 3. The CDR3 loop is CASRTSGDYEQYF. CDR3 nucleotides: TGTGCCAGTAGGACTAGCGGAGACTACGAGCAGTACTTC.

The chain joins TRBV6-5 to TRBJ1-4; tentatively, D is TRBD1 (6 bases). This CDR3 is 15 amino acids long. CDR1 is MNHEY and CDR2 is SVGAGI in the germline V gene. The V end lost 7 bases, the J end lost 4 bases, and 16 bases lay between the germline ends. CDR3 protein: CASMGKGGLNEKLFF. The CDR3 bases are TGTGCCAGCATGGGTAAAGGGGGTCTTAATGAAAAACTGTTTTTT.

V and J are TRBV7-2 and TRBJ1-5; D unresolved. V lost 1 base and J lost 4, with 11 bases in between. The CDR3 is made up of 15 amino acids. Germline values: CDR1 SGHTA, CDR2 FQGNSA. CDR3 in DNA: TGTGCCAGCAGCTTAGTAGGCGGCACTAATCAGCCCCAGCATTTT. Protein: CASSLVGGTNQPQHF.

In its sample, this clone was seen once. The V and J genes are TRBV11-2 and TRBJ1-2; no definite D call. The germline gives CDR1 SGHAT, CDR2 FQNNGV. CDR3 size: 13 residues. V dropped 5 bases and J dropped 8 bases, with 15 bases sitting between them. CDR3 DNA sequence: TGTGCCAGCAGCGCTCCAAGGGCGGGCGGCTACACCTTC. Its protein is CASSAPRAGGYTF.

This clone came up once. The chain recombines TRBV18 with TRBJ1-1, with 9 positions matching TRBD1. The germline V gene has CDR1 KGHSH and CDR2 LQKENI. The CDR3 is made up of 15 amino acids. Trimming at V came to 4 bases and at J to 5 bases, leaving 8 bases not matched to a gene. CDR3 residues: CASSLGTGFRTEAFF. CDR3 DNA sequence: TGTGCCAGCTCACTGGGGACAGGGTTCAGGACTGAAGCTTTCTTT.

The chain uses TRBV7-9 and TRBJ2-7; 7 bases agree with TRBD1. V shed 5 bases, J shed 6 bases, and the junction held 7 bases outside the gene matches. Germline V gives CDR1 SEHNR, CDR2 FQNEAQ (reference sequence). The CDR3 loop spans 13 amino acids. CDR3 bases: TGTGCCAGCAGCATCCCGACAGGGCCCGAGCAGTACTTC. Encoded protein: CASSIPTGPEQYF.

The J gene is TRBJ2-5, the V gene TRBV25-1; D call uncertain. Trimming pared 10 bases from V and 5 bases from J, leaving 11 bases between. The CDR3 has 11 residues. Germline CDR1 MGHDK, CDR2 SYGVNS. For the CDR3, the DNA is TGTGCCACCGGAGTCGGTGAGACCCAGTACTTC. This gives the protein CATGVGETQYF.

This chain connects TRBV28 to TRBJ1-2, with D tentatively TRBD1 (6 bases). Between the trimmed V and J ends, which lost 1 base and 2 bases, there was a span of 8 bases. The germline V gene has CDR1 MDHEN and CDR2 SYDVKM. The length of the CDR3 is 14 residues. The CDR3 DNA is TGTGCCAGCAGTTTATCCGGGACAAACTATGGCTACACCTTC. The encoded protein is CASSLSGTNYGYTF.

With regard to this clone: The junction and the germline gene differ at one end; a read error may be behind it. This sequence joins TRBV7-3 and TRBJ2-1; TRBD2 matches at 12 bases. The CDR3 has 18 amino acids. The germline CDR1 and CDR2 sequences are SGHTA and FQGTGA. The CDR3 loop reads CASSLTRLAGGSYNEQFF. The CDR3 DNA sequence: TGTGCCAGCAGTTTAACTCGGCTAGCGGGAGGGAGTTACAATGAGCAGTTCTTC.

V and J are TRBV29-1 and TRBJ1-2, with 8 nucleotides matching TRBD1. Germline CDR1 SQVTM, CDR2 ANQGSEA. V lost 6 bases and J lost 7; bases outside the gene matches: 10. The CDR3 contains 13 residues. CDR3 in amino acids: CSVDTGGISGYTF. CDR3 in DNA: TGCAGCGTGGATACAGGGGGTATATCTGGCTACACCTTC.

In nucleotides, the CDR3 is TGTGCCAGCAGCTTAGGGGGTGAGGGTCAGCCCCAGCATTTT. Translation gives CASSLGGEGQPQHF. This chain links TRBV13 with TRBJ1-5; no definite D call. CDR1 and CDR2 (germline): PRHDT, FYEKMQ (reference sequence). The CDR3 length is 14 residues. V lost 0 bases to trimming and J lost 6 bases, with 9 bases between them.

The chain is built from TRBV7-2 and TRBJ1-2, with unresolved D. The CDR3 runs 14 residues. CDR1 and CDR2 (germline): SGHTA, FQGNSA. Trimming stripped 4 bases from V and 8 bases from J, with 17 bases between. CDR3: CASSSPQRSGGYTF. The CDR3 DNA sequence: TGTGCCAGCAGCTCGCCGCAGAGGTCTGGGGGCTACACCTTC.

This chain links TRBV6-5 with TRBJ1-4, with TRBD1 as a possible D gene (6 bases). V lost 6 bases, J lost 7 bases, and 18 bases lay in between. In germline, CDR1 is MNHEY, CDR2 SVGAGI. The CDR3 is made up of 15 amino acids. In DNA form, the CDR3 reads TGTGCCAGCAGCCTCCAGGGGCAAGGTGGTGAAAAACTGTTTTTT. Translation: CASSLQGQGGEKLFF.

The chain carries TRBV6-6 and TRBJ1-5; D gene ambiguous. CDR3 length equals 16 residues. CDR1 and CDR2 from the germline V gene are MNHNY and SVGAGI (reference sequence). Trimming pared 2 bases from V and 4 bases from J, leaving 15 bases between. DNA for the CDR3: TGTGCCAGCAGTTACAGACTCCCGACCGAGAATCAGCCCCAGCATTTT. It encodes CASSYRLPTENQPQHF.

The J gene is TRBJ2-5, the V gene TRBV7-2, with 7 bases lining up with TRBD2. V dropped 5 bases and J dropped 1; count of bases not matched to a gene: 7. This CDR3 is 15 amino acids long. Germline lookup yields CDR1 SGHTA and CDR2 FQGNSA. Here the CDR3 DNA reads TGTGCCAGCAGCCCACAGACTAGCACCCAAGAGACCCAGTACTTC. Translating it yields CASSPQTSTQETQYF.

This rearrangement joins TRBV11-2 to TRBJ2-6; D remains ambiguous. Germline V gene sequence: CDR1 SGHAT, CDR2 FQNNGV. CDR3 length equals 15 residues. The V end lost 1 base, the J end lost 3 bases, and 7 bases lay between the germline ends. The CDR3 DNA reads as TGTGCCAGCAGCTTAGGAACGGGTGGGGCCAACGTCCTGACTTTC. Translation: CASSLGTGGANVLTF.

V gene TRBV19 combines with J gene TRBJ1-2; maybe TRBD1 (6 bases). The length of the CDR3 is 13 residues. In germline, CDR1 is LNHDA, CDR2 SQIVND (reference sequence). Trimming pared 3 bases from V and 4 bases from J, leaving 9 bases between. The CDR3 nucleotides read TGTGCCAGTAGTATTCAGGGGCCCTATGGCTACACCTTC. Residues: CASSIQGPYGYTF.

The chain is built from TRBV7-2 and TRBJ2-1; TRBD2 matches at 8 bases. The CDR3 covers 14 residues. V lost 1 base and J lost 6; bases outside the gene matches: 2. Germline lookup yields CDR1 SGHTA and CDR2 FQGNSA. CDR3 amino acids: CASSLGLAGNEQFF. CDR3 coding DNA: TGTGCCAGCAGCTTAGGGCTAGCGGGCAATGAGCAGTTCTTC.